This T cell receptor beta chain appears in the sequencing data of a study of OX40 agonist ivuxolimab in advanced cancers. Findings and caveats of the study: Fewer expanded clones were found on average in CD4+ than in CD8+ T cells.

This CDR3 has 13 residues. Germline CDR1 is SGHNT and CDR2 is YENEEA. Trimming shortened V by 2 bases and J by 6 bases, and 11 bases separated the two germline ends. Of note for this clone: Its antigen is currently unknown.

Clones were read by immunoSEQ multiplex PCR, and TCRdb kept only the in-frame ones, dropping some. The data contain 40,000 or so clones, roughly 90% of them seen just once; the ten biggest clones take up 0.55% to 0.6%. The chain uses TRBV11-3 and TRBJ2-7; tentatively, D is TRBD1 or TRBD2 (6 bases each). This receptor was taken from an adult with an advanced solid tumor such as melanoma, head and neck, liver or kidney cancer. Specimen: CD4+ or CD8+ T cells sorted from blood, collected in a trial of the OX40 agonist ivuxolimab. The DNA for the CDR3 is TGTGCCAGCAGCTTACTCAGGGGAGGCGAGCAGTACTTC. This encodes CASSLLRGGEQYF.